The T cell receptor beta chain described here comes from a study of T cell repertoires in cytomegalovirus infection. Germline-derived CDR1 and CDR2 are MDHEN and SYDVKM. The CDR3 consists of 21 residues. V trimming: 5 bases; J trimming: 0 bases; junction bases outside the gene matches: 22. One entry per CDR3 protein results from TCRdb running MiXCR on the reads. The data hold hundreds of thousands of distinct CDR3 sequences, with approximately 10% observed a single time. J is TRBJ1-3 and V is TRBV28, with 7 bases lining up with TRBD1. The sequenced sample was PBMCs. This receptor was obtained from a human donor in good health (CMV status not recorded). Some clones in this sample may be carry-over from other donors' samples. Here the CDR3 reads CASSPTNRGRGKTLSGNTIYF. The CDR3 region has the DNA TGTGCCAGCAGTCCTACGAACCGGGGCAGGGGGAAGACCCTCTCTGGAAACACCATATATTTT.